These 6 T cell receptor beta chains came from one sample sequenced in a study of early T cells in non-severe SARS-CoV-2 infection. Each CDR3 protein gets one entry after TCRdb re-called the 5' RACE reads with MiXCR. The table records tens of thousands of distinct CDR3 sequences, roughly a tenth of them present only once. The specimen comprised whole blood, sampled at baseline. These receptor sequences come from an adult who was a healthcare worker with PCR-confirmed SARS-CoV-2 infection or an uninfected control (not recorded which).

This clonotype was counted ten times or more. The chain has TRBV5-6 and TRBJ1-5; D gene uncertain. V gave up 2 bases and J gave up 6 bases, with 9 bases separating them. The CDR3 sequence is 13 residues long. Per the germline V gene, CDR1 is SGHDT and CDR2 is YYEEEE. The CDR3 coding sequence is TGTGCCAGCAGCTTCGGATCCATTCAGCCCCAGCATTTT. It specifies CASSFGSIQPQHF.

This clonotype showed up many times. The genes are TRBV11-2 and TRBJ2-1, with D possibly TRBD1 on 5 matching bases. This CDR3 has 12 amino acids. Trimming pared 5 bases from V and 8 bases from J, leaving 10 bases between. The germline gives CDR1 SGHAT, CDR2 FQNNGV. The CDR3 region has the DNA TGTGCCAGCAGCCACAGGCATGATGAGCAGTTCTTC. This sequence encodes CASSHRHDEQFF. Complete variable domain (other parts from reference TRBV11-2 and TRBJ2-1): EAGVAQSPRYKIIEKRQSVAFWCNPISGHATLYWYQQILGQGPKLLIQFQNNGVVDDSQLPKDRFSAERLKGVDSTLKIQPAKLEDSAVYLCASSHRHDEQFFGPGTRLTVL.

This clonotype was found a few times. For the CDR3, the DNA is TGTGCCAGCAGTTCGGGACTAGTATCTCCAGATACGCAGTATTTT. This encodes CASSSGLVSPDTQYF. The rearrangement joins TRBV6-5 to TRBJ2-3, with 8 positions matching TRBD2. Germline V gene lookup returns CDR1 MNHEY and CDR2 SVGAGI. V dropped 4 bases and J dropped 4; count of bases not matched to a gene: 7. There are 15 residues in the CDR3.

This sequence joins TRBV6-2 or TRBV6-3 and TRBJ2-3, with D possibly being TRBD2 (6 bases). V was clipped by 4 bases and J by 1 base, with 12 bases between them. This CDR3 has 15 residues. Germline loops: CDR1 MNHEY, CDR2 SVGEGT. The CDR3 DNA follows: TGTGCCAGCAGTTCGCGGGACGGACGCACAGATACGCAGTATTTT. It translates to CASSSRDGRTDTQYF.

J is TRBJ2-3 and V is TRBV9; no definite D call. The germline V and J ends were trimmed by 0 bases and 0 bases, with 11 bases remaining between them. CDR3 size: 16 residues. Germline V gene data show CDR1 as SGDLS and CDR2 as YYNGEE. The CDR3 coding sequence is TGTGCCAGCAGCGTAGAAGGAGATTCTAGCACAGATACGCAGTATTTT. This gives the protein CASSVEGDSSTDTQYF.

This chain connects TRBV2 to TRBJ2-3, with 11 positions matching TRBD2. The CDR3 length is 14 residues. The V gene's germline CDR1 is SNHLY and CDR2 FYNNEI. The ends lost 10 bases at V and 7 bases at J; junction bases unmatched: 10. The CDR3 bases are TGTGCCACCGGACCGGGACTAGCGGCGCATACGCAGTATTTT. This gives the protein CATGPGLAAHTQYF.